Listed below are T cell receptor beta chains from one sample, sequenced in a study of shared clonotypes between healthy human individuals. TCRdb's copy holds only in-frame clones and misses some; the assay was immunoSEQ multiplex PCR. The table lists roughly 650,000 clones, 90% to 97% of them singletons. Sequencing was carried out using naive CD8+ T cells sorted from blood. These receptors were taken from a woman between 25 and 40 years old in good health. Each CDR3 is given with its conserved first and last residue. A D gene is named only where the DNA matches it firmly. Expanded clones are given a class, and other clones once, few, many or no size at all.

TRBJ2-5 | - | - | TRBV10-2 | TGCGCCAGCAGAGTCGACAGTAAAGAGACCCAGTACTTC | CASRVDSKETQYF
TRBJ2-1 | - | TRBD1 | TRBV9 | TGTGCCAGCGTCCCGACAGGGTTCTACAATGAGCAGTTCTTC | CASVPTGFYNEQFF
TRBJ1-2 | - | - | TRBV29-1 | TGCAGCGTTGAAGCGGAGGGCGCTAACTATGGCTACACCTTC | CSVEAEGANYGYTF
TRBJ2-1 | - | - | TRBV27 | TGTGCCAGCAGTTTAACGGCTAGCCCTAATGAGCAGTTCTTC | CASSLTASPNEQFF
TRBJ2-1 | - | - | TRBV27 | TGTGCCAGCAGTTTGATGGGATCTAGCCATGAGCAGTTCTTC | CASSLMGSSHEQFF
TRBJ2-7 | - | - | TRBV13 | TGTGCCAGCAGCTTAGGCCTGGAGAGGGAGCAGTACTTC | CASSLGLEREQYF
TRBJ2-1 | - | TRBD2 | TRBV6-5 | TGTGCCAGCAGGACTAGCTTTTCCTACAATGAGCAGTTCTTC | CASRTSFSYNEQFF
TRBJ2-2 | - | TRBD2 | TRBV7-9 | TGTGCCAGCAGCCCGCGGACTAGCGGAGGGGACTTAACCGGGGAGCTGTTTTTT | CASSPRTSGGDLTGELFF
TRBJ2-2 | - | - | TRBV7-9 | TGTGCCAGCAGCTTAGATCCGCGGGGGAACACCGGGGAGCTGTTTTTT | CASSLDPRGNTGELFF
TRBJ1-3 | - | TRBD1 | TRBV9 | TGTGCCAGCAGCGCCCACCTACCCCGGACAGGAACAAGCTATTCTGGAAACACCATATATTTT | CASSAHLPRTGTSYSGNTIYF
TRBJ2-3 | - | - | TRBV5-4 | TGTGCCAGCAGCTTGGCTTTCAGGGCAGATACGCAGTATTTT | CASSLAFRADTQYF
TRBJ2-7 | - | TRBD1 | TRBV5-4 | TGTGCCAGCAGCCCAGGGGGCGGGTACGAGCAGTACTTC | CASSPGGGYEQYF
TRBJ1-2 | - | - | TRBV7-9 | TGTGCCAGCAGCCACCACAGGCTAGAGGGGAAGGACTATGGCTACACCTTC | CASSHHRLEGKDYGYTF
TRBJ2-5 | - | - | TRBV4-1 | TGCGCCAGCAGCCACCCCTGGGGGATAGAGACCCAGTACTTC | CASSHPWGIETQYF
TRBJ1-5 | once | TRBD1 | TRBV4-1 | TGCGCCAGCAGCCACCCGGGACAGGGGGCTGGCGATCAGCCCCAGCATTTT | CASSHPGQGAGDQPQHF
TRBJ2-3 | once | - | TRBV6-5 | TGTGCCAGCGGACGGACCCGGGAATTCACAGATACGCAGTATTTT | CASGRTREFTDTQYF
TRBJ1-2 | - | TRBD1 | TRBV6-5 | TGTGCCAGCACCGCATCGGACAGGGTGGAGTATGGCTACACCTTC | CASTASDRVEYGYTF
TRBJ2-3 | - | - | TRBV19 | TGTGCCAGTAGTATAGGTCACAGGGTGGGAGATACGCAGTATTTT | CASSIGHRVGDTQYF
TRBJ2-7 | once | - | TRBV2 | TGTGCCAAAACATCGGGCCAGGGGTCCTACGAGCAGTACTTC | CAKTSGQGSYEQYF
TRBJ2-7 | once | TRBD2 | TRBV11-2 | TGTGCCAGCAGCCCCGGGACTAGAGGCGAGCAGTACTTC | CASSPGTRGEQYF
TRBJ2-2 | - | - | TRBV7-9 | TGTGCCAGCAGCCACCCGAGCGAACTAGCGAGGGGGACCGGGGAGCTGTTTTTT | CASSHPSELARGTGELFF
TRBJ2-7 | once | - | TRBV2 | TGTGCCAGCAGTTCGACGGCGATCGACTACGAGCAGTACTTC | CASSSTAIDYEQYF
TRBJ2-3 | - | - | TRBV4-1 | TGCGCCAGCAGCCAAGCGGGGACAGATACGCAGTATTTT | CASSQAGTDTQYF
TRBJ2-3 | - | - | TRBV27 | TGTGCCAGCACCGACGGGGCAAGCACAGATACGCAGTATTTT | CASTDGASTDTQYF
TRBJ2-6 | - | - | TRBV22-1 | TGTCCTGGGAGGTATCACCGCGAACAAAGTCGGGCCAACGTCCTGACTTTC | CPGRYHREQSRANVLTF
TRBJ2-2 | - | - | TRBV10-3 | TGTGCCATCACGGAGGAGAAGCTGGGCACCGGGGAGCTGTTTTTT | CAITEEKLGTGELFF
TRBJ2-1 | once | - | TRBV28 | TGTGCCAGCTCTATGGGGACCTGGGTCGGTGAGCAGTTCTTC | CASSMGTWVGEQFF
TRBJ2-5 | - | - | TRBV5-4 | TGTGCCAGCAGCTTGGAATTAGAAGAGACCCAGTACTTC | CASSLELEETQYF
TRBJ1-2 | - | - | TRBV28 | TGTGCCAGCAGTTTACGCTGGCAGGGCGACAACTATGGCTACACCTTC | CASSLRWQGDNYGYTF
TRBJ2-7 | - | - | TRBV27 | TGTGCCAGCAGTTTACGACACCTCTACGAGCAGTACTTC | CASSLRHLYEQYF
TRBJ2-5 | - | TRBD2 | TRBV28 | TGTGCCAGCAGAAATAGCGGGGAATCAAGGGGGGCCCAGTACTTC | CASRNSGESRGAQYF
TRBJ1-1 | - | - | TRBV27 | TGTGCCAGCAGTCTAACTCAGAGGAACACTGAAGCTTTCTTT | CASSLTQRNTEAFF
TRBJ2-7 | - | TRBD1 | TRBV27 | TGTGCCACCCGGACAGGGCGGAACGAGCAGTACTTC | CATRTGRNEQYF
TRBJ2-3 | - | - | TRBV27 | TGTGCCAGCAGTTCCGAGACAGTGGAGGGCACAGATACGCAGTATTTT | CASSSETVEGTDTQYF
TRBJ2-5 | - | TRBD1 | TRBV13 | TGTGCCAGCAGCCCCGGGACAGACGGGGTTGGGACCCAGTACTTC | CASSPGTDGVGTQYF
TRBJ1-2 | - | - | TRBV28 | TGTGCCAGCAGTTTAGGCTCCGGGGATCTTGGCTACACCTTC | CASSLGSGDLGYTF
TRBJ2-1 | - | TRBD1 | TRBV5-4 | TGTGCCAGCAGCGTCCGGGACAGGGTCCCAGGTAATGAGCAGTTCTTC | CASSVRDRVPGNEQFF
TRBJ2-7 | - | - | TRBV14 | TGTGCCAGCAGCCAAGAGGGGGTCGCTACCTTTTACGAGCAGTACTTC | CASSQEGVATFYEQYF
TRBJ1-2 | - | - | TRBV27 | TGTGCCAGCAGTCCTATCGGGGACATCGATGGCTACACCTTC | CASSPIGDIDGYTF
TRBJ1-5 | - | - | TRBV27 | TGTGCCAGCAGTTTAAACAGCTATCAGCCCCAGCATTTT | CASSLNSYQPQHF
TRBJ2-7 | - | - | TRBV5-6 | TGTGCCAGCAGCTTTTCTGGGGGCCTGGGGCAGTACTTC | CASSFSGGLGQYF
TRBJ2-7 | - | TRBD2 | TRBV29-1 | TGCAGCGTCCGACTAGCGGGACGCTACGAGCAGTACTTC | CSVRLAGRYEQYF
TRBJ1-2 | once | TRBD1 | TRBV6-1 | TGTGCCAGCAGTGTCTCCGGGACAGGGGGCTTTAACTATGGCTACACCTTC | CASSVSGTGGFNYGYTF
TRBJ2-1 | - | - | TRBV29-1 | TGCAGCGTTGACGAGACAGAGCCCAACAATGGTGAGCAGTTCTTC | CSVDETEPNNGEQFF